Detailed here is one T cell receptor beta chain. Unexposed donor CD4+ T cells date from about 2011-2018, before the COVID-19 pandemic. This specimen comes from a study of CD4 T cells in relation to SARS-CoV-2 and coronaviruses. Profiled with immunoSEQ multiplex PCR; TCRdb holds only in-frame clones, not every one. This table has about 65,000 clones, 85% to 90% appearing once. The CDR3 has 14 amino acids. V was clipped by 4 bases and J by 6 bases; unmatched bases: 8. The germline V gene has CDR1 SGHNT and CDR2 YYREEE (reference sequence). The chain recombines TRBV5-4 with TRBJ2-7, with 9 bases fitting TRBD1. Sequenced input: memory CD4+ T cells from PBMCs. This clonotype was obtained from a human donor in good health. The CDR3 sequence: CASSDRQGDLEQYF. The CDR3 DNA follows: TGTGCCAGCAGCGATCGACAGGGGGACCTCGAGCAGTACTTC.